Below are 18 T cell receptor beta chains sequenced from a single sample in a study of response to subunit inactivated influenza vaccine. Via MiXCR, TCRdb re-called the RT-PCR reads, giving one row per CDR3 protein. The sample records about 780,000 distinct CDR3 sequences, about 18% being singletons. This specimen consisted of PBMCs from blood, obtained roughly 5 days after vaccination. All receptors derive from a man aged 45-65 years who received an inactivated influenza vaccine.

This clonotype was seen more than once but under ten times. The CDR3, as DNA: TGTGCCAGCAGCTTGGCCGAAGGAGGGATCACAGATACGCAGTATTTT. It encodes CASSLAEGGITDTQYF. The chain links TRBV5-6 to TRBJ2-3; TRBD2 is a possible D gene (6 bases). The V gene lost 0 bases and the J gene lost 2 bases, with 13 bases spanning the gap. The CDR3 is made up of 16 amino acids. CDR1 and CDR2 from the germline V gene are SGHDT and YYEEEE. The full variable domain, completed using reference TRBV5-6 and TRBJ2-3, is DAGVTQSPTHLIKTRGQQVTLRCSPKSGHDTVSWYQQALGQGPQFIFQYYEEEERQRGNFPDRFSGHQFPNYSSELNVNALLLGDSALYLCASSLAEGGITDTQYFGPGTRLTVL.

This clonotype was seen at least ten times. CDR3 DNA: TGTGCCATCAGCGCACAGGGGGGGAACAATGAGCAGTTCTTC. It encodes CAISAQGGNNEQFF. This chain connects TRBV10-3 to TRBJ2-1, with D possibly matching TRBD1 (8 bases). Germline V lookup: CDR1 ENHRY, CDR2 SYGVKD. CDR3 length equals 14 residues. V gave up 6 bases and J gave up 5 bases, with 14 bases separating them.

This clonotype was counted a few times. The chain combines TRBV10-3 with TRBJ2-2, with D tentatively TRBD1 (6 bases). The germline CDR1 and CDR2 sequences are ENHRY and SYGVKD. The CDR3 covers 10 residues. The germline V and J ends were trimmed by 10 bases and 8 bases, with 8 bases remaining between them. CDR3 nucleotides: TGTGCCACGGGGACAGGGGAGCTGTTTTTT. As protein: CATGTGELFF.

At least ten counts were recorded for this clonotype. The chain has TRBV12-3 or TRBV12-4 and TRBJ2-7; D call uncertain. The CDR3 sequence is 16 residues long. The V end lost 6 bases, the J end lost 0 bases, and 18 bases lay between the germline ends. The CDR3 sequence is CASSAWGKQSSYEQYF. The CDR3 DNA reads as TGTGCCAGCAGCGCGTGGGGTAAACAAAGCTCCTACGAGCAGTACTTC.

The sample holds many counts of this clonotype. The rearrangement uses TRBV20-1 and TRBJ2-3, with D perhaps matching TRBD1 (6 bases). V lost 2 bases and J lost 6, with 12 bases in between. The CDR3 consists of 13 residues. Germline V gene data show CDR1 as DFQATT and CDR2 as SNEGSKA (reference sequence). The CDR3 is CSARRQARDTQYF. In nucleotides, the CDR3 is TGCAGTGCTAGACGACAGGCCCGGGATACGCAGTATTTT.

This sequence joins TRBV20-1 and TRBJ1-1; no clear D gene. Germline CDR1 reads DFQATT; CDR2 reads SNEGSKA (reference sequence). The germline V and J ends were trimmed by 2 bases and 4 bases, with 11 bases remaining between them. There are 13 residues in the CDR3. CDR3 loop: CSARKDEGTEAFF. The DNA of the CDR3 is TGCAGTGCTAGAAAGGACGAGGGCACTGAAGCTTTCTTT.

The chain carries TRBV7-2 and TRBJ2-1, with 9 bases fitting TRBD2. The CDR3 totals 14 residues. CDR1 and CDR2 (germline): SGHTA, FQGNSA. V dropped 1 base and J dropped 10; count of bases not matched to a gene: 5. The CDR3 bases are TGTGCCAGCAGCTTAGGGTTTGCGGGGGGGGAGCAGTTCTTC. It is translated as CASSLGFAGGEQFF.

The chain joins TRBV11-2 to TRBJ2-7, with D hard to call. Germline assignment: CDR1 SGHAT and CDR2 FQNNGV. V was pared by 1 base and J by 0 bases, with 13 bases between. The CDR3 is 16 amino acids. This chain's CDR3 is CASSLAWTADSYEQYF. Here the CDR3 DNA reads TGTGCCAGCAGCTTAGCCTGGACCGCCGACTCCTACGAGCAGTACTTC.

In this sample, this clonotype turned up a few times. The chain employs TRBV12-3 or TRBV12-4 and TRBJ2-4, with 7 bases lining up with TRBD2. Trimming removed 3 bases from V and 4 bases from J; junction bases left unmatched: 21. The CDR3 length is 20 residues. DNA of the CDR3: TGTGCCAGCAGTTTGGGAGGGGCCAAATTCCATCGAACGAGAAAAAACATTCAGTACTTC. Translating gives CASSLGGAKFHRTRKNIQYF.

The V call is TRBV12-3 or TRBV12-4, the J call TRBJ2-7, with D perhaps matching TRBD1 or TRBD2 (5 bases each). This CDR3 is built from 12 residues. Trimming took off 7 bases at V and 3 bases at J, with 10 bases between the two ends. The CDR3 DNA follows: TGTGCCAGCACCCGGGACGGCTACGAGCAGTACTTC. It yields the protein CASTRDGYEQYF.

This chain connects TRBV5-1 to TRBJ2-7, with TRBD1 matching 9 bases. After removal of 2 bases from V and 4 bases from J, the junction contained 10 bases not matched to a gene. Germline CDR1 SGHRS, CDR2 YFSETQ. This CDR3 has 16 amino acids. The CDR3 DNA follows: TGCGCCAGCAGCTTCACAGGGGGCAAACAGACTTACGAGCAGTACTTC. Encoded protein: CASSFTGGKQTYEQYF.

The chain employs TRBV15 and TRBJ2-7; 9 bases agree with TRBD1. The germline V gene has CDR1 LNHNV and CDR2 YYDKDF (reference sequence). This CDR3 is 14 amino acids long. Trimming cost V 4 bases and J 6 bases; bases outside gene matches: 7. The CDR3 bases are TGTGCCACCAGCATAAGACAGGGGGTCGGCGAGCAGTACTTC. Translated: CATSIRQGVGEQYF.

The chain is built from TRBV20-1 and TRBJ2-1, with 9 bases lining up with TRBD1. The germline V gene encodes CDR1 DFQATT and CDR2 SNEGSKA (reference sequence). V shed 4 bases, J shed 6 bases, and the junction held 7 bases outside the gene matches. The CDR3 has 14 residues. CDR3 sequence: CSATGDRDFNEQFF. CDR3 DNA sequence: TGCAGTGCTACCGGGGACAGGGACTTCAATGAGCAGTTCTTC.

This clonotype was picked up a small number of times. The V call is TRBV7-9, the J call TRBJ2-3; D possibly uses TRBD1 or TRBD2 (5 bases each). Trimming took 4 bases from V and 2 from J, leaving 13 bases between them. CDR1 is SEHNR, CDR2 FQNEAQ, per germline (reference sequence). The CDR3 totals 15 residues. The CDR3: CASSWGTKITDTQYF. CDR3 coding DNA: TGTGCCAGCAGCTGGGGGACGAAAATCACAGATACGCAGTATTTT.

The V and J genes are TRBV7-8 and TRBJ2-7, with TRBD1 identical over 7 bases. Germline V CDR1 and CDR2: SGHVS, FQNEAQ. The CDR3 totals 17 residues. Trimming at V came to 3 bases and at J to 0 bases, leaving 11 bases not matched to a gene. The CDR3: CASSFGTGTVNSYEQYF. CDR3 DNA: TGTGCCAGCAGCTTCGGCACCGGGACAGTGAACTCCTACGAGCAGTACTTC.

The chain couples TRBV11-2 to TRBJ2-1, with 7 bases aligning to TRBD2. The germline CDR1 and CDR2 sequences are SGHAT and FQNNGV. The length of the CDR3 is 15 residues. J gave up 6 bases and V 2 bases, and 7 bases lay outside the gene matches. The CDR3 sequence is CASSLSPTSRNEQFF. The CDR3 DNA reads TGTGCCAGCAGCTTATCACCGACTAGCCGCAATGAGCAGTTCTTC.

This clonotype occurred once. This rearrangement joins TRBV19 to TRBJ1-1; possible D gene TRBD1, 5 bases. Germline CDR1 is LNHDA and CDR2 is SQIVND (reference sequence). The CDR3 contains 16 residues. Trimming removed 7 bases at V and 5 bases at J, with 23 bases between. CDR3 region: CASTRSLGLGKTEAFF. Written as DNA, the CDR3 is TGTGCCAGTACCCGGTCTCTGGGACTGGGGAAAACTGAAGCTTTCTTT.

The genes are TRBV7-9 and TRBJ2-7; D is possibly TRBD2 (6 bases). This CDR3 has 12 residues. Looked up from germline, CDR1 is SEHNR and CDR2 is FQNEAQ (reference sequence). Trimming took 5 bases from V and 10 from J, leaving 15 bases between them. The DNA for the CDR3 is TGTGCCAGCAGCACCCGGAGGGAGCCCCAGTACTTC. It is translated as CASSTRREPQYF.